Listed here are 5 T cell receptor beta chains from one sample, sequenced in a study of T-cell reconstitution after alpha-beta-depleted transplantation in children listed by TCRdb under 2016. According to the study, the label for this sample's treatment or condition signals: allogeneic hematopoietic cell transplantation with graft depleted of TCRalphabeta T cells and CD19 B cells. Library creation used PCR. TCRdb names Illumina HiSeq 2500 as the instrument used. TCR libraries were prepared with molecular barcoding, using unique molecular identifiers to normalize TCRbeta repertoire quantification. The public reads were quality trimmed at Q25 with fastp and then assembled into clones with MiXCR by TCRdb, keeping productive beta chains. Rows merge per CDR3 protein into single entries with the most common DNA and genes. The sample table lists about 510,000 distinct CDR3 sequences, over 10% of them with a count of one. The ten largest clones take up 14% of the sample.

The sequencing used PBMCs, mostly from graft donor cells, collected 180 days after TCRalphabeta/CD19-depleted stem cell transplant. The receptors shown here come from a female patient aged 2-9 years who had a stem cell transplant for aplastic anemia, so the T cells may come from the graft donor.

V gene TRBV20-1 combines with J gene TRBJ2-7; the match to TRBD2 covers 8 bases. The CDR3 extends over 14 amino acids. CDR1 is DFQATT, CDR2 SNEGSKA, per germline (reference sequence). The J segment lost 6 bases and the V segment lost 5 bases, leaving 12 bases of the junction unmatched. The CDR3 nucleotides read TGCAGTGCTCGCTGGGGTAGCGGGACGGGCGAGCAGTACTTC. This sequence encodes CSARWGSGTGEQYF.

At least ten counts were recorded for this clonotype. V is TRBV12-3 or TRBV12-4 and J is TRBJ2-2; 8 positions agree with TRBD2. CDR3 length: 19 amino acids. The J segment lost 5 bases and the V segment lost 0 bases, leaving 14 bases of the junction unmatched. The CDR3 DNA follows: TGTGCCAGCAGTTTAGCGGGACTCCTCCGGGAGGGCCGGACCGGGGAGCTGTTTTTT. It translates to CASSLAGLLREGRTGELFF.

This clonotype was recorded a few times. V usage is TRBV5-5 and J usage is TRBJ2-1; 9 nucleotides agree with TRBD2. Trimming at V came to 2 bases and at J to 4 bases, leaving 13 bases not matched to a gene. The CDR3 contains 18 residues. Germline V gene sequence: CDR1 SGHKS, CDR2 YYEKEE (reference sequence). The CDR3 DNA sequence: TGTGCCAGCAGCTTTGCGAACCCCGGGACTAGCAGTTACAATGAGCAGTTCTTC. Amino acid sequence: CASSFANPGTSSYNEQFF.

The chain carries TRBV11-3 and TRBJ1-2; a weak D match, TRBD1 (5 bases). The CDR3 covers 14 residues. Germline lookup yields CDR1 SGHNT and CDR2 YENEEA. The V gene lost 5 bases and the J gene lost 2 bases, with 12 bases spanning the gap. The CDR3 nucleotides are TGTGCCAGCAGCCCTACACGGGACAACTATGGCTACACCTTC. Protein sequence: CASSPTRDNYGYTF.

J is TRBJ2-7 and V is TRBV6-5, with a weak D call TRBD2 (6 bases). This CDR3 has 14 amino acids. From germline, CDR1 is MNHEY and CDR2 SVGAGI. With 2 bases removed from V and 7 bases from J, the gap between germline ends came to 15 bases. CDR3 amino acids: CASSYRGSRGEQYF. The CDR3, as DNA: TGTGCCAGCAGTTACCGGGGGTCCCGGGGAGAGCAGTACTTC.